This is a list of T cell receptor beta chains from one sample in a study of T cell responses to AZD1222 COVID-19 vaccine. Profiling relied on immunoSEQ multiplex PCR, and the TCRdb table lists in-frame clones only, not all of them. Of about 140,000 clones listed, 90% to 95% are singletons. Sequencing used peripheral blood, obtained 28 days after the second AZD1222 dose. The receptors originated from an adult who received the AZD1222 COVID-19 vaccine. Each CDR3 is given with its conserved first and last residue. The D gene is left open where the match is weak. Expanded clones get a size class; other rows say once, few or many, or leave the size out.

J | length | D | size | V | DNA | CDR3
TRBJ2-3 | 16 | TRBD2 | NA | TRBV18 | TGTGCCAGCTCAACCACTAGCGGGAGGGCCACAGATACGCAGTATTTT | CASSTTSGRATDTQYF
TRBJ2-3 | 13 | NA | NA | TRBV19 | TGTGCCAGTAGCGGGTGGGGCACAGATACGCAGTATTTT | CASSGWGTDTQYF
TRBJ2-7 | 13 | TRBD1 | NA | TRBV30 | TGTGCCTGGAGCTACGGGACAGGGTACGAGCAGTACTTC | CAWSYGTGYEQYF
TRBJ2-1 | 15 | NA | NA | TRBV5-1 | TGCGCCAGCAGCTTTTCCAGGGGAGGTTTTAGTGAGCAGTTCTTC | CASSFSRGGFSEQFF
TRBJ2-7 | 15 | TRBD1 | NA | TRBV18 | TGTGCCAGCTCACCAGGTCAGGGACAGGGTGACGAGCAGTACTTC | CASSPGQGQGDEQYF
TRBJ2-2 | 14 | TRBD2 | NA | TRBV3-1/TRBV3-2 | TGTGCCAGCAGCCACGTACGGGGGGCCGGGGAGCTGTTTTTT | CASSHVRGAGELFF
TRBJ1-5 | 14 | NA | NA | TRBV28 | TGTGCCAGCAGTTTTATAACAAACAATCAGCCCCAGCATTTT | CASSFITNNQPQHF
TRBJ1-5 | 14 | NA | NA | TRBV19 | TGTGCCAGTAGTATGCGCAGGGACAATCAGCCCCAGCATTTT | CASSMRRDNQPQHF
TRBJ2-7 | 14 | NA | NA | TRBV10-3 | TGTGCCATCAGCGACCGGGACCTCATCCACGAGCAGTACTTC | CAISDRDLIHEQYF
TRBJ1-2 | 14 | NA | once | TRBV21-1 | TGTGCCAGCAGCGCGGGAGCGTCTAGGTATGGCTACACCTTC | CASSAGASRYGYTF
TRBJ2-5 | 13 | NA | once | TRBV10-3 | TGTGCCACGAGCCGGGGGGCAGAGGAGACCCAGTACTTC | CATSRGAEETQYF
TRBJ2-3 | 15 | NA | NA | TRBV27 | TGTGCCAGCAGTACCGGGACACTGACCACAGATACGCAGTATTTT | CASSTGTLTTDTQYF
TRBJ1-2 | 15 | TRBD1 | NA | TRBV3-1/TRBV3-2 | TGTGCCAGCAGCCAAGCCCCAGGACAGGGCTATGGCTACACCTTC | CASSQAPGQGYGYTF
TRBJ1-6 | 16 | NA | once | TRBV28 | TGTGCCAGCAGGGCCCGGGTGAGCTCCTATAATTCACCCCTCCACTTT | CASRARVSSYNSPLHF
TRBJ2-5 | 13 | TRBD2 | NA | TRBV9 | TGTGCCAGCAACAGACTAGCGGAAGAGACCCAGTACTTC | CASNRLAEETQYF
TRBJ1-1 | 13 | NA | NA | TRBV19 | TGTGCCAGTAGTATGGGGTGGGGCACTGAAGCTTTCTTT | CASSMGWGTEAFF
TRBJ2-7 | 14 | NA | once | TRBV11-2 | TGTGCCAGCAGCTTAGTGCCCCTCAAGGACGAGCAGTACTTC | CASSLVPLKDEQYF
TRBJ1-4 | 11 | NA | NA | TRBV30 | TGTGCCTGGGGACAGAATGAAAAACTGTTTTTT | CAWGQNEKLFF
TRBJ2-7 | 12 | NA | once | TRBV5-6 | TGTGCCAGCAGCCCTGGTCGGTACGAGCAGTACTTC | CASSPGRYEQYF
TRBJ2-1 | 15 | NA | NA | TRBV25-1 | TGTGCCAGCAGTTCCCCGGGCGGGGCCTACAATGAGCAGTTCTTC | CASSSPGGAYNEQFF
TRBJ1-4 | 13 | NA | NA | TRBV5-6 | TGTGCCAGCAGCTTGACGATTAATGAAAAACTGTTTTTT | CASSLTINEKLFF
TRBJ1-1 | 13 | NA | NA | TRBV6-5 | TGTGCCAGCAGTATCTCCAGGGTCACTGAAGCTTTCTTT | CASSISRVTEAFF
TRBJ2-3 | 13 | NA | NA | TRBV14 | TGTGCCAGCAGCCAAGGTGGCGGGACCACGCAGTATTTT | CASSQGGGTTQYF
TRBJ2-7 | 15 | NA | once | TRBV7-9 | TGTGCCAGCAGCTTAGACGCGGGCAGGGTCTACGAGCAGTACTTC | CASSLDAGRVYEQYF
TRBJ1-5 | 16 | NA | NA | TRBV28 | TGTGCCAGCAGTTTCCTAGGGGGTAAAGGGAATCAGCCCCAGCATTTT | CASSFLGGKGNQPQHF
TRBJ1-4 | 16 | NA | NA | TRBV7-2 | TGTGCCAGCAGCTTCCTCGGAGGACAGCAAAGGGAAAAACTGTTTTTT | CASSFLGGQQREKLFF
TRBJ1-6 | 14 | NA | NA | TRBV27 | TGTGCCAGCAGTCCTTCCCGACTTAATTCACCCCTCCACTTT | CASSPSRLNSPLHF
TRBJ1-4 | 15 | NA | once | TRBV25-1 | TGTGCCAGCAGTCCCCCCCAGGGAACAGATGAAAAACTGTTTTTT | CASSPPQGTDEKLFF
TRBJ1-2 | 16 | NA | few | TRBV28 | TGTGCCAGCAGTTTAGAGGGGACGGGTCTCAACTATGGCTACACCTTC | CASSLEGTGLNYGYTF
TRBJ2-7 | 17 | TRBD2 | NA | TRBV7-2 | TGTGCCAGCAGCTTACACTCCAGGCGGGAGGGCCTGAACGAGCAGTACTTC | CASSLHSRREGLNEQYF
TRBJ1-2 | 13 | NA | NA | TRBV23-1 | TGCGCCAGCAAAGTTCCGGTCCCCTATGGCTACACCTTC | CASKVPVPYGYTF
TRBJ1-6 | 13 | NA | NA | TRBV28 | TGTGCCAGCACCCCATTGAATAATTCACCCCTCCACTTT | CASTPLNNSPLHF
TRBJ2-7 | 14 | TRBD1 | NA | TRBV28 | TGTGCCAGCAGTTTGGACAGGGAAGGATACGAGCAGTACTTC | CASSLDREGYEQYF
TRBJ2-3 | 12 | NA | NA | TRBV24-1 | TGTGCCACCAGTGAACAGTCCGATACGCAGTATTTT | CATSEQSDTQYF
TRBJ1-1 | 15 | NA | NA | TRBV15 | TGTGCCACCAGGGGTCCCTACGGTTTGAACACTGAAGCTTTCTTT | CATRGPYGLNTEAFF
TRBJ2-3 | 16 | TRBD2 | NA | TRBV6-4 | TGTGCCAGCAGCGAGCGAGTAGCGGGAGGGGGAGATACGCAGTATTTT | CASSERVAGGGDTQYF
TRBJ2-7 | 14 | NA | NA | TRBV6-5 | TGTGCCAGCAGTTGGGGCCGGACGGGCTACGAGCAGTACTTC | CASSWGRTGYEQYF
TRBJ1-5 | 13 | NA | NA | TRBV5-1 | TGCGCCAGCAGCCCACACGATATTCAGCCCCAGCATTTT | CASSPHDIQPQHF
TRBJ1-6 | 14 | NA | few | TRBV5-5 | TGTGCCAGCAGCTTGGATCTAGCCAATTCACCCCTCCACTTT | CASSLDLANSPLHF
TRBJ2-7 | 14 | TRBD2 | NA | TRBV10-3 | TGTGCCATCAGTGGGCCTAGCGGGACCCACGAGCAGTACTTC | CAISGPSGTHEQYF
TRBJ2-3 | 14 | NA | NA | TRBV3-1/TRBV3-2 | TGTGCCAGCAGTCAGACCGCTAGCACAGATACGCAGTATTTT | CASSQTASTDTQYF
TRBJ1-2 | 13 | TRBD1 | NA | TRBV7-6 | TGTGCCAGCAGTTCCGGACAGGGTTATGGCTACACCTTC | CASSSGQGYGYTF
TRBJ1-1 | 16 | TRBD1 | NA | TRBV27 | TGTGCCAGTTTGGGGAGGGGGCTAGGGTTGGGGACTGAAGCTTTCTTT | CASLGRGLGLGTEAFF
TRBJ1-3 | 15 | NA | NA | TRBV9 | TGTGCCAGCAGCGCGGACGGACTCTCTGGAAACACCATATATTTT | CASSADGLSGNTIYF
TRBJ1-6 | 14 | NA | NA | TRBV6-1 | TGTGCCAGCAGTTTTGTGGGGGCGTATTCACCCCTCCACTTT | CASSFVGAYSPLHF
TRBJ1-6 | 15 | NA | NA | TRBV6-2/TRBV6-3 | TGTGCCAGCAGTTACGGAAGGGTCGGTGGTTCACCCCTCCACTTT | CASSYGRVGGSPLHF
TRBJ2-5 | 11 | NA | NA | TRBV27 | TGTGCCAGCAGCCTAGGGGAGACCCAGTACTTC | CASSLGETQYF
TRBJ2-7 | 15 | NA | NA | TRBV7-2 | TGTGCCAGCAGCTTAGGGTGGGGTGGCAGCTACGAGCAGTACTTC | CASSLGWGGSYEQYF
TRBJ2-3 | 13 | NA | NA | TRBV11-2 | TGTGCCAGCAGCTTAGACAGAACAGATACGCAGTATTTT | CASSLDRTDTQYF
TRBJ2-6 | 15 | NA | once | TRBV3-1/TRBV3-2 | TGTGCCAGCAGCCAACTATCCGCGGGGGCCAACGTCCTGACTTTC | CASSQLSAGANVLTF
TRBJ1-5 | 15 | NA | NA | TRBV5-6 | TGTGCCAGCAGCCGCGGGTTTTCTAGCAATCAGCCCCAGCATTTT | CASSRGFSSNQPQHF